The 29 T cell receptor beta chains below were found in one sample sequenced in a study of blood T cell repertoires in COVID-19. Some clones are missing from TCRdb's copy, which holds only in-frame ones; the method was immunoSEQ multiplex PCR. The top ten clones hold 0.95% to 1.2% of a sample with fewer than 300,000 clones, 80% to 95% of them seen once. Material for sequencing was PBMCs or T cells enriched from blood (not recorded which). These receptors came from a woman in her twenties or thirties who had recovered from COVID-19.

The genes are TRBV27 and TRBJ2-7; D may be TRBD2 (5 bases). Looked up from germline, CDR1 is MNHEY and CDR2 is SMNVEV (reference sequence). The CDR3 runs to 14 residues. The V and J ends lost 1 base and 7 bases respectively, with 14 bases between them. The CDR3 DNA follows: TGTGCCAGCAGTTTATTAACAGCGGCGGGTGAGCAGTACTTC. Protein product: CASSLLTAAGEQYF.

The genes are TRBV28 and TRBJ1-4; 7 bases match TRBD1. Germline CDR1 reads MDHEN; CDR2 reads SYDVKM. V shed 7 bases and J 8 bases; nucleotides not matched to a gene: 19. This CDR3 is built from 17 residues. CDR3 loop: CASTTYRGQGFNEKLFF. CDR3 coding DNA: TGTGCCAGCACTACTTATAGGGGGCAGGGGTTTAACGAAAAACTGTTTTTT. Together with reference TRBV28 and TRBJ1-4, the CDR3 gives the full variable domain: DVKVTQSSRYLVKRTGEKVFLECVQDMDHENMFWYRQDPGLGLRLIYFSYDVKMKEKGDIPEGYSVSREKKERFSLILESASTNQTSMYLCASTTYRGQGFNEKLFFGSGTQLSVL.

V gene TRBV7-9 combines with J gene TRBJ2-1; 9 bases map to TRBD2. The CDR3 extends over 19 amino acids. The germline V gene has CDR1 SEHNR and CDR2 FQNEAQ (reference sequence). J gave up 7 bases and V 5 bases, and 21 bases lay outside the gene matches. DNA of the CDR3: TGTGCCAGCAGCCTCCCTAAGTTCGAGAAGACTAGCGGCACGAATGAGCAGTTCTTC. Translating gives CASSLPKFEKTSGTNEQFF. Looking up the rest from reference TRBV7-9 and TRBJ2-1 gives the full variable domain: DTGVSQNPRHKITKRGQNVTFRCDPISEHNRLYWYRQTLGQGPEFLTYFQNEAQLEKSRLLSDRFSAERPKGSFSTLEIQRTEQGDSAMYLCASSLPKFEKTSGTNEQFFGPGTRLTVL.

This chain joins TRBV11-2 and TRBJ2-7, with 14 bases aligning to TRBD2. V lost 5 bases, J lost 4 bases, and 4 bases stayed unmatched. Germline V gene data show CDR1 as SGHAT and CDR2 as FQNNGV. The CDR3 is 15 amino acids. DNA of the CDR3: TGTGCCAGCAGCGGGACTAGCGGGAGTGTATACGAGCAGTACTTC. Encoded protein: CASSGTSGSVYEQYF.

The chain combines TRBV2 with TRBJ2-7; 9 nucleotides align to TRBD1. V gave up 2 bases and J gave up 3 bases; unmatched junction bases: 2. This CDR3 region has 14 residues. Per the germline V gene, CDR1 is SNHLY and CDR2 is FYNNEI. The CDR3 DNA follows: TGTGCCAGCAGTGAACGGACAGGGGTCTACGAGCAGTACTTC. It encodes CASSERTGVYEQYF.

The chain joins TRBV3-1 (or the pseudogene TRBV3-2) to TRBJ1-1; perhaps TRBD1 as D (5 bases). The germline V gene encodes CDR1 LGHDT and CDR2 YNNKEL (reference sequence). The length of the CDR3 is 15 residues. Trimming cost V 4 bases and J 6 bases, with 18 bases left between them. In DNA form, the CDR3 reads TGTGCCAGCAGCCTTACCCGTCCGGCGGGGGCTGAAGCTTTCTTT. Encoded protein: CASSLTRPAGAEAFF.

The chain carries TRBV2 and TRBJ2-7; D perhaps matches TRBD1 (6 bases). Germline V lookup: CDR1 SNHLY, CDR2 FYNNEI. The ends were cut back, 6 bases at V and 0 bases at J, with 18 bases in the middle. The CDR3 totals 16 residues. In nucleotides, the CDR3 is TGTGCCAGCAGAACTGAACAGGGACCTACCTCCTACGAGCAGTACTTC. The encoded protein is CASRTEQGPTSYEQYF.

The chain links TRBV9 to TRBJ2-2; no clear D. Trimming cost V 0 bases and J 4 bases, with 4 bases left between them. Germline V gives CDR1 SGDLS, CDR2 YYNGEE. This CDR3 region has 13 residues. The CDR3 spells CASSVDITGELFF. CDR3 sequence (DNA): TGTGCCAGCAGCGTAGATATCACCGGGGAGCTGTTTTTT.

The chain employs TRBV7-2 and TRBJ2-7; 9 nucleotides agree with TRBD1. V was clipped by 5 bases and J by 3 bases; unmatched bases: 8. The CDR3 runs to 15 residues. Germline V lookup: CDR1 SGHTA, CDR2 FQGNSA. In DNA, the CDR3 is TGTGCCAGCAGCCCGCCGGGACAGGGTGTCTACGAGCAGTACTTC. Amino acid sequence: CASSPPGQGVYEQYF.

The V and J genes are TRBV10-1 and TRBJ2-3, with TRBD2 matching 8 bases. The germline CDR1 and CDR2 sequences are WNHNN and SYGVQD (reference sequence). The CDR3 contains 15 residues. With 6 bases clipped from V and 1 base from J, the junction kept 6 bases outside the gene matches. This chain's CDR3 is CASSSAGAGTDTQYF. The CDR3 bases are TGCGCCAGCAGCTCAGCGGGAGCCGGCACAGATACGCAGTATTTT.

The chain recombines TRBV7-2 with TRBJ1-5, with 7 bases identical to TRBD1. V dropped 2 bases and J dropped 3; count of bases not matched to a gene: 4. The CDR3 loop spans 15 amino acids. CDR1 is SGHTA, CDR2 FQGNSA, per germline. The DNA for the CDR3 is TGTGCCAGCAGCTTAAACAGGGGTAACAATCAGCCCCAGCATTTT. Translation: CASSLNRGNNQPQHF.

V usage is TRBV20-1 and J usage is TRBJ2-2, with 8 bases aligning to TRBD2. Trimming at V came to 3 bases and at J to 6 bases, leaving 9 bases not matched to a gene. In germline, CDR1 is DFQATT, CDR2 SNEGSKA (reference sequence). This CDR3 region has 15 residues. In DNA form, the CDR3 reads TGCAGTGCTAGTTTTGGACTAGCCTCAGCCGGGGAGCTGTTTTTT. Residues: CSASFGLASAGELFF.

The chain combines TRBV28 with TRBJ1-2; unclear D gene. Germline V CDR1 and CDR2: MDHEN, SYDVKM. Trimming cost V 7 bases and J 6 bases, with 6 bases left between them. The CDR3 consists of 10 residues. CDR3 nucleotide sequence: TGTGCCAGCAAGAGGGATGGCTACACCTTC. It yields the protein CASKRDGYTF.

This sequence joins TRBV6-2 or TRBV6-3 and TRBJ2-3; D is ambiguous. The CDR3 has 12 amino acids. The ends were cut back, 4 bases at V and 3 bases at J, with 5 bases in the middle. CDR1 is MNHEY and CDR2 is SVGEGT in the germline V gene. The CDR3 DNA is TGTGCCAGCAGTTCCACAACAGATACGCAGTATTTT. Translation gives CASSSTTDTQYF.

This clone appeared once. This chain uses TRBV28 with TRBJ2-1, with a tentative D call TRBD1 (6 bases). Germline V gene sequence: CDR1 MDHEN, CDR2 SYDVKM. Trimming stripped 8 bases from V and 10 bases from J, with 12 bases between. The CDR3 is 11 amino acids. CDR3 DNA sequence: TGTGCCAGCCGACAGGTCGGGGAGCAGTTCTTC. This gives the protein CASRQVGEQFF.

The CDR3 nucleotides are TGTGCCAGTAGTATATTTCTAGCGGGAGGTGGATCCTACAATGAGCAGTTCTTC. Encoded protein: CASSIFLAGGGSYNEQFF. This chain joins TRBV19 and TRBJ2-1; TRBD2 agrees at 11 bases. Germline lookup yields CDR1 LNHDA and CDR2 SQIVND (reference sequence). After removal of 2 bases from V and 1 base from J, the junction contained 7 bases not matched to a gene. This CDR3 is 18 amino acids long.

The chain recombines TRBV28 with TRBJ1-4; tentative D call: TRBD1 (6 bases). V lost 2 bases, J lost 4 bases, and 11 bases lay in between. CDR3 length: 15 residues. Germline CDR1 reads MDHEN; CDR2 reads SYDVKM. This CDR3 is CASSLGGGHNEKLFF. In nucleotides, the CDR3 is TGTGCCAGCAGTTTAGGGGGGGGACATAATGAAAAACTGTTTTTT.

V gene TRBV30 combines with J gene TRBJ1-1; a weak D match, TRBD1 (6 bases). V gave up 2 bases and J gave up 8 bases, with 18 bases separating them. This CDR3 region has 14 residues. The germline V gene encodes CDR1 GTSNPN and CDR2 SVGIG (reference sequence). CDR3 sequence reads: CAWSKVGSGAEAFF. CDR3 sequence (DNA): TGTGCCTGGAGTAAAGTAGGGTCAGGGGCCGAAGCTTTCTTT.

There are a few counts of this clone. The chain uses TRBV28 and TRBJ2-1; D possibly corresponds to TRBD1 (5 bases). Germline V CDR1 and CDR2: MDHEN, SYDVKM. V was cut by 8 bases and J by 0 bases, with 14 bases left in between. CDR3 length: 15 residues. The CDR3 DNA sequence: TGTGCCAGCGGCGAGGACATCAGCTCCTACAATGAGCAGTTCTTC. It yields the protein CASGEDISSYNEQFF.

Worth noting for this clone: This sample also contains other DNA sequences that code for the same CDR3. J is TRBJ2-7 and V is TRBV5-1, with 9 positions matching TRBD1. The germline V gene has CDR1 SGHRS and CDR2 YFSETQ. The V segment lost 2 bases and the J segment 0 bases; nucleotides outside the gene matches: 0. The CDR3 loop spans 14 amino acids. CDR3 region: CASSLQGASYEQYF. For the CDR3, the DNA is TGCGCCAGCAGCTTACAGGGGGCCTCCTACGAGCAGTACTTC.

The chain combines TRBV4-2 with TRBJ2-6, with TRBD2 identical over 7 bases. Germline V gene data show CDR1 as LGHNA and CDR2 as YNFKEQ. V lost 3 bases, J lost 0 bases, and 5 bases stayed unmatched. The CDR3 runs 17 residues. The CDR3 nucleotides read TGTGCCAGCAGCCATCCCCTAGCGGCCTCTGGGGCCAACGTCCTGACTTTC. Its protein product is CASSHPLAASGANVLTF.

The chain uses TRBV5-1 and TRBJ2-1, with 10 bases fitting TRBD2. V dropped 0 bases and J dropped 4; count of bases not matched to a gene: 7. The CDR3 length is 17 residues. CDR1 and CDR2 (germline): SGHRS, YFSETQ. This chain's CDR3 is CASSLALAGEHYNEQFF. The CDR3 nucleotides read TGCGCCAGCAGCTTGGCGCTAGCGGGAGAGCATTACAATGAGCAGTTCTTC.

This clone was counted once. The chain combines TRBV6-1 with TRBJ2-7, with D possibly matching TRBD2 (6 bases). V was shortened by 1 base and J by 1 base, with 11 bases between the two germline ends. Germline-derived CDR1 and CDR2 are MNHNS and SASEGT. CDR3 size: 15 residues. This CDR3 reads CASSEGGTASYEQYF. In DNA form, the CDR3 reads TGTGCCAGCAGTGAAGGTGGGACTGCGTCCTACGAGCAGTACTTC.

This sequence joins TRBV29-1 and TRBJ2-1; 8 nucleotides align to TRBD2. CDR3 length equals 16 residues. The germline V gene has CDR1 SQVTM and CDR2 ANQGSEA. V shed 3 bases, J shed 0 bases, and the junction held 7 bases outside the gene matches. CDR3 residues: CSVEFSGIISYNEQFF. DNA of the CDR3: TGCAGCGTTGAGTTTAGCGGGATTATCTCCTACAATGAGCAGTTCTTC.

Only a few counts were recorded for this clone. The chain carries TRBV13 and TRBJ2-1; 7 bases are shared with TRBD2. Germline V gene lookup returns CDR1 PRHDT and CDR2 FYEKMQ (reference sequence). This CDR3 is built from 15 residues. The trim removed 5 bases at V and 0 bases at J, leaving 4 bases unmatched. CDR3 nucleotide sequence: TGTGCCAGCAGCCCCCAGCGGGACTCCTACAATGAGCAGTTCTTC. Translation: CASSPQRDSYNEQFF.

This clone came up a few times. This chain uses TRBV27 with TRBJ1-3; no clear D. Per germline, CDR1 MNHEY and CDR2 SMNVEV (reference sequence). The CDR3 totals 12 residues. The ends were cut back, 5 bases at V and 3 bases at J, with 5 bases in the middle. CDR3 residues: CASSPGGNTIYF. CDR3 nucleotides: TGTGCCAGCAGTCCCGGTGGAAACACCATATATTTT.

The chain combines TRBV7-3 with TRBJ1-2, with D possibly matching TRBD1 (5 bases). From germline, CDR1 is SGHTA and CDR2 FQGTGA. V dropped 1 base and J dropped 1 base, with 13 bases sitting between them. This CDR3 comprises 16 residues. CDR3 nucleotide sequence: TGTGCCAGCAGCTTAAGGCAGGGCTGGGATAACTATGGCTACACCTTC. The encoded protein is CASSLRQGWDNYGYTF. Combining the CDR3 with reference TRBV7-3 and TRBJ1-2 gives the whole variable domain GAGVSQTPSNKVTEKGKYVELRCDPISGHTALYWYRQSLGQGPEFLIYFQGTGAADDSGLPNDRFFAVRPEGSVSTLKIQRTERGDSAVYLCASSLRQGWDNYGYTFGSGTRLTVV.

The chain uses TRBV18 and TRBJ1-2; no definite D call. There are 11 residues in the CDR3. CDR1 is KGHSH, CDR2 LQKENI, per germline. Trimming removed 3 bases from V and 8 bases from J, with 7 bases in between. The CDR3 DNA reads as TGTGCCAGCTCACCCTTTGAGGGCTACACCTTC. This sequence encodes CASSPFEGYTF.

The CDR3 bases are TGCAGCGGGGATACCCTCCTTGCGGGGGACACAGATACGCAGTATTTT. It codes for CSGDTLLAGDTDTQYF. The V call is TRBV29-1, the J call TRBJ2-3; 7 bases match TRBD2. V dropped 7 bases and J dropped 2; count of bases not matched to a gene: 15. Germline CDR1 is SQVTM and CDR2 is ANQGSEA. The CDR3 has 16 residues.